One sample yielded the 18 T cell receptor beta chains listed below, sequenced in a study of sequential checkpoint blockade in melanoma. Measured with immunoSEQ multiplex PCR; TCRdb has only the in-frame clones, and not every one. The sample has 9,000 or so clones, roughly 63% seen once. Treatment described: randomized to nivolumab then ipilimumab (arm A) or the reverse (arm B). This specimen was CD8+ T cells sorted from blood (inferred from file names), taken from a patient given nivolumab and ipilimumab in sequence. These receptor sequences come from a human donor with melanoma.

The gene calls are TRBV5-4 and TRBJ1-2, with 9 bases matching TRBD1. The junction had 6 bases not matched to a gene; V was cut back by 0 bases and J by 6 bases. The CDR3 loop spans 15 amino acids. CDR1 is SGHNT, CDR2 YYREEE, per germline (reference sequence). The CDR3 protein is CASSLDGTGWNGYTF. The CDR3 nucleotides are TGTGCCAGCAGCTTGGACGGGACAGGGTGGAATGGCTACACCTTC. The whole variable domain, filled in from reference TRBV5-4 and TRBJ1-2, reads ETGVTQSPTHLIKTRGQQVTLRCSSQSGHNTVSWYQQALGQGPQFIFQYYREEENGRGNFPPRFSGLQFPNYSSELNVNALELDDSALYLCASSLDGTGWNGYTFGSGTRLTVV.

The V and J genes are TRBV6-4 and TRBJ2-2, with D possibly being TRBD1 (6 bases). Germline V gene lookup returns CDR1 MRHNA and CDR2 SNTAGT. This CDR3 is 13 amino acids long. V was cut by 4 bases and J by 3 bases, with 6 bases left in between. CDR3 in amino acids: CASSGTDTGELFF. The CDR3 DNA is TGTGCCAGCAGTGGGACAGACACCGGGGAGCTGTTTTTT.

CDR3: CASKVVQGTYEQYF. CDR3 sequence (DNA): TGTGCCAGCAAGGTGGTCCAGGGGACCTACGAGCAGTACTTC. The V gene is TRBV6-5, the J gene TRBJ2-7; perhaps TRBD1 as D (6 bases). The CDR3 is 14 residues long. Germline CDR1 is MNHEY and CDR2 is SVGAGI. Trimming left V 7 bases short and J 2 bases short, with 15 bases between.

A few counts support this clone. This chain joins TRBV19 and TRBJ2-7; 9 bases agree with TRBD1. V lost 6 bases, J lost 2 bases, and 5 bases stayed unmatched. From germline, CDR1 is LNHDA and CDR2 SQIVND (reference sequence). The CDR3 has 14 residues. The chain's CDR3 is CASSTGTGPYEQYF. The CDR3 DNA follows: TGTGCCAGTAGCACCGGGACAGGGCCCTACGAGCAGTACTTC. Filled out from reference TRBV19 and TRBJ2-7, the complete variable domain reads DGGITQSPKYLFRKEGQNVTLSCEQNLNHDAMYWYRQDPGQGLRLIYYSQIVNDFQKGDIAEGYSVSREKKESFPLTVTSAQKNPTAFYLCASSTGTGPYEQYFGPGTRLTVT.

The V and J genes are TRBV6-5 and TRBJ2-7, with D possibly TRBD1 on 5 matching bases. The CDR3 runs 13 residues. The germline V and J ends were trimmed by 5 bases and 0 bases, with 8 bases remaining between them. Germline assignment: CDR1 MNHEY and CDR2 SVGAGI. CDR3 sequence reads: CASSPGFSYEQYF. CDR3 DNA sequence: TGTGCCAGCAGTCCAGGGTTCTCCTACGAGCAGTACTTC.

The genes are TRBV30 and TRBJ2-7; a possible D gene is TRBD1 (6 bases). V shed 1 base and J shed 2 bases, with 12 bases lying between them. Per germline, CDR1 GTSNPN and CDR2 SVGIG (reference sequence). This CDR3 has 14 residues. The CDR3 DNA follows: TGTGCCTGGAGTGGTCAGGGGCGACCCTACGAGCAGTACTTC. Its protein product is CAWSGQGRPYEQYF.

The chain is built from TRBV6-4 and TRBJ2-3; 12 bases are a match to TRBD2. Losses at the gene ends were 6 bases for V and 4 bases for J; bases not matched to a gene: 8. The germline gives CDR1 MRHNA, CDR2 SNTAGT. The CDR3 runs 16 residues. The CDR3 is CASSLTSGGGSDTQYF. CDR3 sequence (DNA): TGTGCCAGCAGCCTGACTAGCGGGGGAGGATCAGATACGCAGTATTTT.

Only one count was recorded for this clone. This chain connects TRBV4-1 to TRBJ2-1, with a tentative D call TRBD2 (6 bases). Per germline, CDR1 MGHRA and CDR2 YSYEKL. V lost 4 bases, J lost 3 bases, and 13 bases lay in between. CDR3 length equals 15 residues. CDR3 sequence reads: CASSPEGEVYNEQFF. CDR3 nucleotides: TGCGCCAGCAGCCCCGAAGGGGAGGTCTACAATGAGCAGTTCTTC.

The chain combines TRBV28 with TRBJ2-3; 9 bases map to TRBD2. The CDR3 runs to 15 residues. The germline CDR1 and CDR2 sequences are MDHEN and SYDVKM. V dropped 8 bases and J dropped 2; count of bases not matched to a gene: 8. Written as DNA, the CDR3 is TGTGCCAGCGCGGGGGGGGGAGGGTTCACAGATACGCAGTATTTT. Amino acid sequence: CASAGGGGFTDTQYF.

The genes are TRBV7-8 and TRBJ2-1, with TRBD2 matching over 9 bases. CDR3 length: 15 amino acids. J lost 7 bases, V lost 5 bases, and 9 bases had no gene match. CDR1 is SGHVS and CDR2 is FQNEAQ in the germline V gene. The CDR3 DNA reads as TGTGCCAGCAGCCTGCGGGAGGGCCGGTGGAATGAGCAGTTCTTC. Amino acids: CASSLREGRWNEQFF.

CDR3 region: CASSQDGGINSPLHF. CDR3 DNA sequence: TGCGCCAGCAGCCAAGATGGAGGGATTAATTCACCCCTCCACTTT. The chain uses TRBV4-3 and TRBJ1-6, with D uncertain. V was pared by 0 bases and J by 6 bases, with 9 bases between. The length of the CDR3 is 15 residues. Germline loops: CDR1 LGHNA, CDR2 YSLEER.

This chain links TRBV28 with TRBJ2-7; D is perhaps TRBD2 (5 bases). The V end was cut by 3 bases, the J end by 3 bases, with 9 bases between. Germline V lookup: CDR1 MDHEN, CDR2 SYDVKM. This CDR3 comprises 13 residues. The CDR3 here is CASSFGLLYEQYF. As DNA, the CDR3 is TGTGCCAGCAGTTTTGGACTTCTCTACGAGCAGTACTTC.

This clone was seen a few times. The CDR3 is CASSDSSLTEAFF. CDR3 sequence (DNA): TGTGCCAGCAGTGACTCGAGTCTCACTGAAGCTTTCTTT. The V gene is TRBV2, the J gene TRBJ1-1; no definite D call. The germline V gene encodes CDR1 SNHLY and CDR2 FYNNEI. Trimming removed 3 bases at V and 4 bases at J, with 9 bases between. The CDR3 has 13 residues.

CDR3 sequence reads: CASSQVSGRASGNYNEQFF. DNA for the CDR3: TGCGCCAGCAGCCAAGTAAGCGGGAGGGCCAGTGGGAATTACAATGAGCAGTTCTTC. The chain combines TRBV4-3 with TRBJ2-1; 10 positions agree with TRBD2. CDR1 and CDR2 from the germline V gene are LGHNA and YSLEER. V gave up 1 base and J gave up 4 bases; unmatched junction bases: 13. CDR3 length equals 19 residues.

Details on this clone: A read error may account for a junction end that differs from germline. The J gene is TRBJ2-7, the V gene TRBV7-3; D possibly corresponds to TRBD1 (7 bases). CDR3 size: 15 residues. Looked up from germline, CDR1 is SGHTA and CDR2 is FQGTGA. The CDR3 DNA is TGCGCCAGCAGCCAAGAGCCAGGGGGGACCTACGAGCAGTACTTC. This encodes CASSQEPGGTYEQYF.

Comment on this clone: One end of the junction varies from germline; a read error may be responsible. Other nucleotide sequences from this sample produce the same CDR3. This chain joins TRBV7-9 and TRBJ1-5, with D hard to call. CDR1 is SEHNR and CDR2 is FQNEAQ in the germline V gene (reference sequence). The CDR3 totals 17 residues. CDR3: CASSPKPLGGSNQPQHF. The CDR3 coding sequence is TGCGCCAGCAGCCCCAAACCTTTGGGAGGGAGCAATCAGCCCCAGCATTTT.

On this clone: A much larger clonotype is one base distant, so this may be a read error. Other nucleotide sequences from this sample produce the same CDR3. The rearrangement uses TRBV4-1 and TRBJ2-7; 7 positions match TRBD2. Germline CDR1 and CDR2: MGHRA and YSYEKL. The V and J ends lost 0 bases and 3 bases, in that order; junction bases with no gene match: 5. The CDR3 has 15 amino acids. The CDR3, as DNA: TGCGCCAGCAGCCAAGAGGGGGGGGAAGGCTACGAGCAGTACTTC. Translation gives CASSQEGGEGYEQYF.

This clone was counted a few times. The genes are TRBV27 and TRBJ2-7, with 12 bases aligning to TRBD2. CDR3 length: 15 amino acids. CDR1 and CDR2 (germline): MNHEY, SMNVEV (reference sequence). V dropped 5 bases and J dropped 7; count of bases not matched to a gene: 9. Here the CDR3 DNA reads TGTGCCAGCAGTCTTAGGACTAGCGGGACCGGGGAGCAGTACTTC. Its translation: CASSLRTSGTGEQYF.